Below are 21 T cell receptor beta chains sequenced from a single sample in a study of cytomegalovirus exposure and HLA in healthy donors. PCR was performed using 60 Vbeta and 13 Jbeta primers. TCRdb's table, derived via immunoSEQ multiplex PCR, lists solely in-frame clones and lacks some. Among some 190,000 clones listed, roughly 80% were seen once. The specimen was PBMCs. These receptors were taken from a male donor in good health and CMV-seronegative.

The chain is built from TRBV5-1 and TRBJ2-3; 7 positions match TRBD1. There are 15 residues in the CDR3. The V gene's germline CDR1 is SGHRS and CDR2 YFSETQ. Trimming at V came to 2 bases and at J to 1 base, leaving 4 bases not matched to a gene. This chain's CDR3 is CASSFEGAGTDTQYF. The CDR3 nucleotides are TGCGCCAGCAGCTTTGAGGGGGCTGGCACAGATACGCAGTATTTT.

This clone has more than one count but fewer than ten. V is TRBV13 and J is TRBJ1-1, with D maybe TRBD1 (5 bases). The CDR3 length is 17 residues. The V end lost 4 bases, the J end lost 1 base, and 19 bases lay between the germline ends. CDR1 is PRHDT, CDR2 FYEKMQ, per germline (reference sequence). The CDR3 reads CASSSFYGGNPNTEAFF. CDR3 bases: TGTGCCAGCAGCTCCTTCTATGGGGGGAACCCGAACACTGAAGCTTTCTTT.

V and J are TRBV29-1 and TRBJ1-2, with D uncertain. The CDR3 is 11 amino acids. V was clipped by 5 bases and J by 6 bases, with 10 bases between them. Germline V lookup: CDR1 SQVTM, CDR2 ANQGSEA. The CDR3 is CSVKGGDGYTF. The CDR3, as DNA: TGCAGCGTTAAAGGAGGAGATGGCTACACCTTC.

This clone came up once. The chain carries TRBV5-4 and TRBJ2-3; 9 bases agree with TRBD2. Per the germline V gene, CDR1 is SGHNT and CDR2 is YYREEE (reference sequence). V shed 5 bases and J 0 bases; nucleotides not matched to a gene: 7. This CDR3 spans 16 amino acids. CDR3 protein: CASRGRLAASTDTQYF. The DNA for the CDR3 is TGTGCCAGCAGAGGACGACTAGCGGCTAGCACAGATACGCAGTATTTT.

The chain joins TRBV21-1 to TRBJ2-7; the table's D call, TRBD1, was not checked against the DNA. TRBV21-1 is a documented pseudogene. The CDR3 spans 13 residues. The CDR3 region is CASRRDRAYEQYF. The CDR3 DNA sequence: TGTGCCAGCCGCAGGGACAGGGCCTACGAGCAGTACTTC.

The V and J genes are TRBV27 and TRBJ2-5, with 7 bases identical to TRBD1. Germline CDR1 and CDR2: MNHEY and SMNVEV (reference sequence). The V and J ends lost 3 bases and 1 base, in that order; junction bases with no gene match: 8. CDR3 length equals 16 residues. In nucleotides, the CDR3 is TGTGCCAGCAGTTTTACAGGGGTGAGAAGCCAAGAGACCCAGTACTTC. Residues: CASSFTGVRSQETQYF.

This chain links TRBV28 with TRBJ1-2; perhaps TRBD1 as D (5 bases). Between the trimmed V and J ends, which lost 2 bases and 0 bases, there was a span of 10 bases. CDR1 is MDHEN and CDR2 is SYDVKM in the germline V gene. The CDR3 loop spans 15 amino acids. The chain's CDR3 is CASSLGHPANYGYTF. For the CDR3, the DNA is TGTGCCAGCAGTTTAGGACACCCCGCTAACTATGGCTACACCTTC.

The sample holds one count of this clone. This rearrangement joins TRBV5-1 to TRBJ1-4; TRBD1 is a possible D gene (5 bases). The CDR3 loop spans 15 amino acids. The ends were cut back, 4 bases at V and 2 bases at J, with 12 bases in the middle. Germline V gene lookup returns CDR1 SGHRS and CDR2 YFSETQ. The CDR3 loop is CASSAGTWTNEKLFF. CDR3 DNA sequence: TGCGCCAGCAGCGCAGGGACTTGGACTAATGAAAAACTGTTTTTT. The variable domain in full, completed from reference TRBV5-1 and TRBJ1-4, reads KAGVTQTPRYLIKTRGQQVTLSCSPISGHRSVSWYQQTPGQGLQFLFEYFSETQRNKGNFPGRFSGRQFSNSRSEMNVSTLELGDSALYLCASSAGTWTNEKLFFGSGTQLSVL.

The chain combines TRBV5-1 with TRBJ2-7; D perhaps matches TRBD1 (5 bases). V was clipped by 4 bases and J by 4 bases, with 12 bases between them. Germline V gene sequence: CDR1 SGHRS, CDR2 YFSETQ. The CDR3 loop spans 13 amino acids. In DNA form, the CDR3 reads TGCGCCAGCAGCCCAGGGTGGCGGTACGAGCAGTACTTC. This gives the protein CASSPGWRYEQYF. Full variable domain (rest looked up from reference TRBV5-1 and TRBJ2-7): KAGVTQTPRYLIKTRGQQVTLSCSPISGHRSVSWYQQTPGQGLQFLFEYFSETQRNKGNFPGRFSGRQFSNSRSEMNVSTLELGDSALYLCASSPGWRYEQYFGPGTRLTVT.

The chain combines TRBV7-2 with TRBJ1-3; D is unclear. Trimming left V 0 bases short and J 8 bases short, with 8 bases between. Germline lookup yields CDR1 SGHTA and CDR2 FQGNSA. The CDR3 is 13 residues long. CDR3 DNA sequence: TGTGCCAGCAGCTTAGCGTCCTCAGACACCATATATTTT. This sequence encodes CASSLASSDTIYF.

This clone is a singleton in its sample. The V gene is TRBV6-4, the J gene TRBJ2-1; no definite D call. V lost 4 bases to trimming and J lost 0 bases, with 10 bases between them. Germline CDR1 MRHNA, CDR2 SNTAGT. The CDR3 runs to 15 residues. In nucleotides, the CDR3 is TGTGCCAGCAGTGTTTCGTCGGGCTCCTACAATGAGCAGTTCTTC. Amino acids: CASSVSSGSYNEQFF.

The rearrangement uses TRBV5-6 and TRBJ2-7; TRBD1 matches 8 bases. Germline V CDR1 and CDR2: SGHDT, YYEEEE. The CDR3 covers 14 residues. J lost 3 bases, V lost 0 bases, and 2 bases had no gene match. The CDR3 region is CASSLGQGYYEQYF. DNA of the CDR3: TGTGCCAGCAGCTTGGGACAGGGGTACTACGAGCAGTACTTC.

This rearrangement joins TRBV2 to TRBJ2-3; no firm D call. Trimming shortened V by 3 bases and J by 5 bases, and 9 bases separated the two germline ends. Germline V gene sequence: CDR1 SNHLY, CDR2 FYNNEI. The CDR3 sequence is 13 residues long. CDR3 nucleotides: TGTGCCAGCAGTGACCCCATCAGAGATACGCAGTATTTT. This gives the protein CASSDPIRDTQYF.

In this sample, this clone turned up once. The chain is built from TRBV10-3 and TRBJ2-2; TRBD2 agrees at 11 bases. Germline V gives CDR1 ENHRY, CDR2 SYGVKD. This CDR3 is built from 15 residues. The V segment lost 6 bases and the J segment 4 bases; nucleotides outside the gene matches: 4. The CDR3 DNA reads as TGTGCCATCAGCGGTGGGACTAGCGGCACCGGGGAGCTGTTTTTT. Translation gives CAISGGTSGTGELFF.

The chain joins TRBV5-1 to TRBJ2-2, with 10 bases fitting TRBD2. Germline CDR1 is SGHRS and CDR2 is YFSETQ. This CDR3 has 15 residues. After removal of 7 bases from V and 1 base from J, the junction contained 4 bases not matched to a gene. CDR3 amino acids: CASASSGRNTGELFF. In DNA, the CDR3 is TGCGCCAGCGCCTCTAGCGGGAGGAACACCGGGGAGCTGTTTTTT.

This clone was observed a single time. This chain joins TRBV5-1 and TRBJ2-3; D perhaps matches TRBD2 (5 bases). The germline V gene encodes CDR1 SGHRS and CDR2 YFSETQ. The ends were cut back, 5 bases at V and 0 bases at J, with 13 bases in the middle. The CDR3 is 15 amino acids. The CDR3 coding sequence is TGCGCCAGCAGTCGAGACGGGGTTAGCACAGATACGCAGTATTTT. Amino acids: CASSRDGVSTDTQYF.

The chain combines TRBV28 with TRBJ2-7; 7 bases agree with TRBD2. The CDR3 is made up of 16 amino acids. J gave up 1 base and V 2 bases, and 8 bases lay outside the gene matches. The germline CDR1 and CDR2 sequences are MDHEN and SYDVKM. The CDR3: CASSLMGGLGSYEQYF. Written as DNA, the CDR3 is TGTGCCAGCAGTTTAATGGGAGGGCTCGGATCCTACGAGCAGTACTTC.

The V gene is TRBV4-2, the J gene TRBJ1-2, with 8 bases fitting TRBD1. Looked up from germline, CDR1 is LGHNA and CDR2 is YNFKEQ. The J segment lost 8 bases and the V segment lost 0 bases, leaving 8 bases of the junction unmatched. The CDR3 covers 15 residues. This CDR3 reads CASSQDTRQGSGYTF. Here the CDR3 DNA reads TGTGCCAGCAGCCAAGACACGAGACAGGGGAGCGGCTACACCTTC.

The gene calls are TRBV19 and TRBJ2-3, with D perhaps matching TRBD1 (5 bases). Trimming took 3 bases from V and 3 from J, leaving 16 bases between them. Germline-derived CDR1 and CDR2 are LNHDA and SQIVND (reference sequence). The CDR3 length is 16 residues. The CDR3: CASSMYGAGSTDTQYF. The DNA for the CDR3 is TGTGCCAGTAGTATGTATGGGGCAGGAAGTACAGATACGCAGTATTTT.

This clone appeared a single time. V and J are TRBV6-5 and TRBJ2-7; D possibly corresponds to TRBD2 (5 bases). Germline V gene lookup returns CDR1 MNHEY and CDR2 SVGAGI. Trimming shortened V by 2 bases and J by 3 bases, and 14 bases separated the two germline ends. CDR3 size: 15 residues. CDR3: CASSYAASSGYEQYF. The CDR3 coding sequence is TGTGCCAGCAGTTACGCAGCTAGCAGTGGCTACGAGCAGTACTTC.

The rearrangement links TRBV10-3 to TRBJ2-7; 11 bases align to TRBD1. V lost 6 bases to trimming and J lost 4 bases; unmatched junction nucleotides: 5. Looked up from germline, CDR1 is ENHRY and CDR2 is SYGVKD. The CDR3 sequence is 14 residues long. In DNA form, the CDR3 reads TGTGCCATCAGCACCGGGACAGGGGGGTACGAGCAGTACTTC. Translating it yields CAISTGTGGYEQYF.